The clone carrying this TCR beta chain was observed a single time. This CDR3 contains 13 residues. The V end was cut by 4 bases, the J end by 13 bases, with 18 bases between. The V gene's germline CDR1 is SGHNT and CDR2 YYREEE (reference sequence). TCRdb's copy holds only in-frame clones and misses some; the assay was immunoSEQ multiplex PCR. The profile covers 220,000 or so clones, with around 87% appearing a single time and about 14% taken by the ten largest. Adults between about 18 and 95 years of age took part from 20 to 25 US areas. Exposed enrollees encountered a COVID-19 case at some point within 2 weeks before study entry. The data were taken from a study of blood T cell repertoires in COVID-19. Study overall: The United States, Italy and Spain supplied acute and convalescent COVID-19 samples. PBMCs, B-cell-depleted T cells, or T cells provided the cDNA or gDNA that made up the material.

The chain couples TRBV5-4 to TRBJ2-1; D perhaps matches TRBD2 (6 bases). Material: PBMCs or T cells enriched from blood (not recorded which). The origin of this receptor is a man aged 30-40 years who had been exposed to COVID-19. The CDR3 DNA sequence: TGTGCCAGCAGCACCCGAGGCGGCGGGGATCAGTTCTTC. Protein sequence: CASSTRGGGDQFF.